One sample yielded the 3 T cell receptor beta chains listed below, sequenced in a study of shared clonotypes between healthy human individuals. Profiled with immunoSEQ multiplex PCR; TCRdb holds only in-frame clones, not every one. The table has more than 2,000,000 clones, 85% to 95% seen once. What was sequenced was naive CD4+ T cells from PBMCs. Described subset: CD45RA+ positively selected. The receptor source for this set is a man in his late teens or twenties in good health. Some clones in this sample may be carry-over from other donors' samples.

This clone is a singleton in its sample. The chain links TRBV4-2 to TRBJ2-1; D is tentatively TRBD1 or TRBD2 (5 bases each). The CDR3 covers 15 residues. Trimming shortened V by 4 bases and J by 5 bases, and 15 bases separated the two germline ends. Germline lookup yields CDR1 LGHNA and CDR2 YNFKEQ. The CDR3 DNA reads TGTGCCAGCAGCCGGGGCCTAGAGGGAAACAATGAGCAGTTCTTC. Translated: CASSRGLEGNNEQFF.

The V and J genes are TRBV29-1 and TRBJ2-5; 7 positions agree with TRBD1. Germline V gives CDR1 SQVTM, CDR2 ANQGSEA. The CDR3 runs to 12 residues. Losses at the gene ends were 6 bases for V and 2 bases for J; bases not matched to a gene: 3. CDR3 loop: CSVQGQQETQYF. Written as DNA, the CDR3 is TGCAGCGTCCAGGGACAGCAAGAGACCCAGTACTTC.

This chain uses TRBV5-1 with TRBJ1-2, with TRBD1 matching 7 bases. In germline, CDR1 is SGHRS, CDR2 YFSETQ. With V trimmed by 1 base and J by 6 bases, 6 bases remained unmatched. The CDR3 is made up of 14 amino acids. The CDR3 DNA reads as TGCGCCAGCAGCTTGTCCGGGACAGATCATGGCTACACCTTC. Translating it yields CASSLSGTDHGYTF.